This TCR beta chain appears in the sequencing data of a study of blood T cells in healthy people across ages. Using a J-beta primer mix together with a sample-barcoded 5' primer, a second PCR was run for about 7 to 12 cycles. A template-switch adaptor containing 12 random nucleotides labeled each cDNA molecule. TCRdb reprocessed the 5' RACE reads via MiXCR and lists one record per CDR3 protein. This repertoire shows about 620,000 distinct CDR3 sequences, around 21% found once; its top ten account for approximately 3.7%. CDR3 length: 17 amino acids. The germline V gene has CDR1 SGHAT and CDR2 FQNNGV. Only a few counts were recorded for this clonotype. A junction end diverges from the germline sequence, so it may reflect a read error.

The V gene is TRBV11-2, the J gene TRBJ2-2; D is possibly TRBD2 (6 bases). The sample taken for sequencing was blood. The clonotype originates from a man between 65 and 85 years old in good health. The CDR3 loop is CASSLAGTRGRTGGLFF. In nucleotides, the CDR3 is TGTGCCAGCAGCTTAGCGGGGACCCGGGGCCGCACCGGGGGGCTGTTTTTT.